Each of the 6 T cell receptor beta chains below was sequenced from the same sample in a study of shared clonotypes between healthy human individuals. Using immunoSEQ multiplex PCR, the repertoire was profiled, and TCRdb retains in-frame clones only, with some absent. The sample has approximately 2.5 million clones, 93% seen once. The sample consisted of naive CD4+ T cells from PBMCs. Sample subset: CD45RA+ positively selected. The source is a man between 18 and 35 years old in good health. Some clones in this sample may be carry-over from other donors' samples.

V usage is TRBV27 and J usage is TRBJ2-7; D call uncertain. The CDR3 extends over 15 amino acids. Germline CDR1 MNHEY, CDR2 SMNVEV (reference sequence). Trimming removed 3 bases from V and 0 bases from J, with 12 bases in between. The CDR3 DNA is TGTGCCAGCAGTTTTCTTCGCCAGTCCTCCTACGAGCAGTACTTC. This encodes CASSFLRQSSYEQYF.

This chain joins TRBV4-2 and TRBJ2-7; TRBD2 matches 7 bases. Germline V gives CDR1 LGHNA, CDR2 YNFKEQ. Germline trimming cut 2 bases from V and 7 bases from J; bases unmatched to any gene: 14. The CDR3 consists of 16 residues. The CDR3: CASSQKTSAGMGEQYF. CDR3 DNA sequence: TGTGCCAGCAGCCAAAAAACATCAGCGGGAATGGGGGAGCAGTACTTC.

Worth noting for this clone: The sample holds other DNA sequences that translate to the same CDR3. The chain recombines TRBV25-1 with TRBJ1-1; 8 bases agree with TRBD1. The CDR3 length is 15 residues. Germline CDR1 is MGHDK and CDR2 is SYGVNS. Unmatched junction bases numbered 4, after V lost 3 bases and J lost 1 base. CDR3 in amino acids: CASSDPGQGNTEAFF. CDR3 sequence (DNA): TGTGCCAGCAGTGACCCAGGACAGGGGAACACTGAAGCTTTCTTT. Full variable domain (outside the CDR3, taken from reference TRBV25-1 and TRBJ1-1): EADIYQTPRYLVIGTGKKITLECSQTMGHDKMYWYQQDPGMELHLIHYSYGVNSTEKGDLSSESTVSRIRTEHFPLTLESARPSHTSQYLCASSDPGQGNTEAFFGQGTRLTVV.

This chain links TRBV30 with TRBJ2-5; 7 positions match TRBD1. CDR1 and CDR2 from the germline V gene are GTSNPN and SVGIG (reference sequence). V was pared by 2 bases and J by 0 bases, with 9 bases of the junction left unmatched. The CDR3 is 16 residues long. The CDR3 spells CAWSSRDRAYQETQYF. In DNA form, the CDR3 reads TGTGCCTGGAGTTCTCGCGACAGGGCCTACCAAGAGACCCAGTACTTC.

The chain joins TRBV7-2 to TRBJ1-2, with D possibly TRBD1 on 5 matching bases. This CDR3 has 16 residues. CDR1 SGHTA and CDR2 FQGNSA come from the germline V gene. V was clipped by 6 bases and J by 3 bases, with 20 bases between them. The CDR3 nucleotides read TGTGCCAGCAGGAGCCCGACGGGGACGGACTACTATGGCTACACCTTC. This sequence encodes CASRSPTGTDYYGYTF.

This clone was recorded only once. The CDR3 DNA reads TGTGCCAGCAGCGCCCAGGAGGGTTCGGCCGGGGAGCTGTTTTTT. As protein: CASSAQEGSAGELFF. The V gene is TRBV5-4, the J gene TRBJ2-2; D is possibly TRBD2 (6 bases). V was pared by 4 bases and J by 6 bases, with 16 bases between. Looked up from germline, CDR1 is SGHNT and CDR2 is YYREEE (reference sequence). The length of the CDR3 is 15 residues. Drawing the rest from reference TRBV5-4 and TRBJ2-2, the complete variable domain is ETGVTQSPTHLIKTRGQQVTLRCSSQSGHNTVSWYQQALGQGPQFIFQYYREEENGRGNFPPRFSGLQFPNYSSELNVNALELDDSALYLCASSAQEGSAGELFFGEGSRLTVL.